This TCR beta chain originates from a study of beta chain features in type 1 diabetes. Study-level information: About 110,000,000 sorted cells were examined across all samples. Study-wide findings and caveats: Moderate yet significant TCRB CDR3 shortening was seen in Type 1 diabetes patients in all four CD4+ subsets.

Donors underwent one heparinised blood draw, roughly 110 mL on average. Cell sorting via CD45RO/CCR7/CD25/CD127/CD95/CD27 was performed to obtain CD4+ naive, central memory, regulatory and stem cell-like memory cells. This clone was observed a few times. The antigen remains unidentified. Every isolated RNA sample was fully reverse transcribed, so sequencing captured expressed TCRB transcripts. Using immunoSEQ multiplex PCR, the repertoire was profiled, and TCRdb retains in-frame clones only, with some absent. Here the sample spans about 700,000 clones, under 15% being singletons. Trimming removed 8 bases from V and 0 bases from J, with 19 bases in between. The CDR3 covers 16 residues. Germline V gives CDR1 SEHNR, CDR2 FQNEAQ (reference sequence).

The TCR sequence derives from a man aged 18 to 29 with type 1 diabetes. The sample comprised naive CD4+ T cells from blood. The chain employs TRBV7-9 and TRBJ2-5; a possible D gene is TRBD1 (6 bases). The CDR3 region has the DNA TGTGCCAGCCGCCCGGGTCCAGGGGCAAACCAAGAGACCCAGTACTTC. The encoded protein is CASRPGPGANQETQYF.